This T cell receptor (beta chain) came from a study of blood T cells in healthy people across ages. Then a second PCR, running roughly 6 to 11 cycles, was carried out with a sample-barcoded 5' primer and a J-beta primer mix. Every sample returned 2.5 million or more CDR3-containing paired-end reads. In TCRdb, the 5' RACE reads were re-called with MiXCR into one record per CDR3 protein. Here the sample spans over a million distinct CDR3 sequences, around 39% being singletons. This clonotype was counted a single time. The CDR3 has 17 residues. Germline trimming cut 4 bases from V and 4 bases from J; bases unmatched to any gene: 12. Germline V CDR1 and CDR2: KGHSY, FQNENV.

This sequence joins TRBV16 and TRBJ1-1; 10 bases are shared with TRBD1. This sequence originates from a woman aged 18-30 years in good health. Sequencing was carried out using blood. Written as DNA, the CDR3 is TGTGCCAGCAGCCCTCTCCACCGGGACAGGGGCGTCACTGAAGCTTTCTTT. Protein sequence: CASSPLHRDRGVTEAFF.